A single T cell receptor beta chain is shown here with its context. Its specificity is not known. The entry originates in a study of T cell responses to AZD1222 COVID-19 vaccine. Findings of the study overall: Close to half of all spike-specific TCRs reportedly target regions of the variants that are unmutated. White British people made up most donors, females outnumbered males, and clonal diversity was possibly underestimated. Spike-specific TCR breadth and depth went up after people got two AZD1222 doses. No repertoire was sampled before or during the peak T cell response, only after it.

This table comes from immunoSEQ multiplex PCR, and its TCRdb copy is limited to in-frame clones, with some not included. The sample gives 86,000 or so clones, more than 70% of which show up once; 2.2% is in the top ten. The CDR3 contains 16 residues. CDR1 and CDR2 (germline): SGHNT, YYREEE (reference sequence). J lost 3 bases, V lost 2 bases, and 10 bases had no gene match. This sequence was found in an adult in good health. The V gene is TRBV5-4, the J gene TRBJ1-1; the match to TRBD1 covers 7 bases. The sample here was peripheral blood, taken on day 0 of AZD1222 vaccination. The CDR3 nucleotides are TGTGCCAGCAGCTTCAAACAGGGGTGGGGAGACACTGAAGCTTTCTTT. Its translation: CASSFKQGWGDTEAFF.